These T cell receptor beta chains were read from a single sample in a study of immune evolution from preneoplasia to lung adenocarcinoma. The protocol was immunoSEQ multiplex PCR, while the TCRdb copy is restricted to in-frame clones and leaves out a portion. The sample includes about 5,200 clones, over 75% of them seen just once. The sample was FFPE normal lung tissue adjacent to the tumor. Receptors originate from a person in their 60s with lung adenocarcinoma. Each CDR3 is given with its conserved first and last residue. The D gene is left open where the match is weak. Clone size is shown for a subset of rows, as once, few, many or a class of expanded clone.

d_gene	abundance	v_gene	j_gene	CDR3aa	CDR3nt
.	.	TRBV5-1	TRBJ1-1	CASSLAGAWNTEAFF	TGCGCCAGCAGCTTGGCAGGGGCTTGGAACACTGAAGCTTTCTTT
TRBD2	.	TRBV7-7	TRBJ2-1	CASSLRLAAFDEQFF	TGTGCTAGCAGCTTAAGGCTAGCGGCGTTCGATGAGCAGTTCTTC
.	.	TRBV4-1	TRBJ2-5	CASSHPKGRFHQETQYF	TGCGCCAGCAGCCACCCCAAAGGGAGGTTTCACCAAGAGACCCAGTACTTC
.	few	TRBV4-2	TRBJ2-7	CASSQGSKGPYEQYF	TGTGCCAGCAGCCAAGGGAGTAAGGGTCCCTACGAGCAGTACTTC
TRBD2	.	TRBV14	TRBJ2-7	CASSPRTSGGAYEQYF	TGTGCCAGCAGCCCCCGGACTAGCGGGGGAGCCTACGAGCAGTACTTC
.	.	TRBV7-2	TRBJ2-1	CASSLAFSSYNEQFF	TGTGCCAGCAGCTTAGCTTTTAGCTCCTACAATGAGCAGTTCTTC
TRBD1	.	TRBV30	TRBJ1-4	CAWSAGTGDEKLFF	TGTGCCTGGAGTGCCGGGACAGGCGATGAAAAACTGTTTTTT
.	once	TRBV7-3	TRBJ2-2	CASIELPGSGELFF	TGTGCCAGCATCGAACTTCCGGGGTCAGGGGAGCTGTTTTTT
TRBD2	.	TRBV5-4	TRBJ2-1	CASSLSSGGATYNEQFF	TGTGCCAGCAGCTTGTCTAGCGGGGGGGCCACCTACAATGAGCAGTTCTTC
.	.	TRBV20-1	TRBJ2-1	CSAITYNEQFF	TGCAGTGCTATTACATACAATGAGCAGTTCTTC
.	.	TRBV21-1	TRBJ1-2	CAGKTGIYGYTF	TGTGCCGGAAAGACAGGGATCTATGGCTACACCTTC
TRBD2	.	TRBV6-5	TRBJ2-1	CATLMRGGHNEQFF	TGTGCCACCCTAATGCGGGGGGGCCACAATGAGCAGTTCTTC
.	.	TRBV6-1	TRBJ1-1	CASSERASDREAFF	TGTGCCAGCAGTGAAAGGGCCTCTGACAGGGAAGCTTTCTTT
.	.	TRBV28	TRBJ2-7	CASSPTPAYQGSTYEQYF	TGTGCCAGCAGTCCTACCCCAGCTTATCAGGGCTCCACCTACGAGCAGTACTTC
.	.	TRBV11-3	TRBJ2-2	CASSLTTMGELFF	TGTGCCAGCAGCTTGACCACGATGGGAGAGCTGTTTTTT
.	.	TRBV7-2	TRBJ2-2	CASSPSGTSNTGELFF	TGTGCCAGCAGCCCCAGTGGCACCTCGAACACCGGGGAGCTGTTTTTT
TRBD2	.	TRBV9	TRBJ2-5	CASSVDSGGAQETQYF	TGTGCCAGCAGCGTAGATAGCGGGGGGGCCCAGGAGACCCAGTACTTC
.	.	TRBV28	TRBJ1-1	CASSSRTAEAFF	TGTGCCAGCAGCTCTCGGACGGCTGAAGCTTTCTTT
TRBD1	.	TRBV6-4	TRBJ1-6	CASSDSTGNNSPLHF	TGTGCCAGCAGTGACTCGACAGGGAATAATTCACCCCTCCACTTT
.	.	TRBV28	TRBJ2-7	CASRTLQSTYEQYF	TGTGCCAGCAGGACTTTGCAATCCACCTACGAGCAGTACTTC
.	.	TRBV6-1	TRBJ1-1	CASSGFGGVNTEAFF	TGTGCCAGCAGTGGCTTCGGGGGTGTGAACACTGAAGCTTTCTTT
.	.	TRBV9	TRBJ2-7	CASSVDHKSSYEQYF	TGTGCCAGCAGCGTAGATCACAAGAGCTCCTACGAGCAGTACTTC
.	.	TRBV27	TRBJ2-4	CASSLSWGGKNIQYF	TGTGCCAGCAGTTTATCGTGGGGAGGCAAAAACATTCAGTACTTC
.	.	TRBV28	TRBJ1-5	CASSHGGQPGPQHF	TGTGCCAGCAGCCACGGTGGACAGCCTGGGCCCCAGCATTTT
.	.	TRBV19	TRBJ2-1	CASSIGRQNNEQFF	TGTGCCAGTAGTATCGGGCGGCAAAACAATGAGCAGTTCTTC
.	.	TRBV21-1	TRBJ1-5	CASSTRQGPNNQPQHF	TGTGCCAGCAGCACCCGACAGGGGCCGAACAATCAGCCCCAGCATTTT
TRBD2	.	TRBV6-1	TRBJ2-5	CASRQEGGGASQYF	TGTGCCAGCAGGCAGGAGGGCGGGGGGGCGTCCCAGTACTTC